This TCR beta chain derives from a study of T cells expressing NK-cell markers. Across the study: The authors derived TCR beta repertoires from sorted CD3+CD56+NKG2C+, CD3+CD56+NKG2C- and CD3+CD56-NKG2C+ T cells. One of the eight sequenced donors was seronegative, whereas the other seven were HCMV-seropositive.

This CDR3 has 18 residues. The germline V gene encodes CDR1 SGHAT and CDR2 FQDESV (reference sequence). On this clonotype: Its antigen is not known.

Whole-study findings and limits: Among several donors, these clonotypes also ranked first in the CD3+CD56-NKG2C+ fraction.

TCRdb re-called the 5' RACE reads and shows each CDR3 protein once, DNA omitted. Its clone listing holds 400,000 to 550,000 distinct CDR3 sequences. The sample comprised blood T cells: a sorted CD56 or NKG2C T cell subset, CD4+ or CD8+ T cells, or bulk PBMC T cells (not recorded which). This chain joins TRBV11-1 and TRBJ2-5; TCRdb gives TRBD2 as the D gene, but with no DNA this cannot be confirmed. The receptor was derived from a woman aged 18-70 years in good health. The CDR3: CASSLTLAGGSLGETQYF.